The 18 T cell receptor beta chains listed next were all sequenced from one sample in a study of shared clonotypes between healthy human individuals. Naive CD8 cells lacked CD45RO and underwent positive selection for CCR7, leaving out terminally differentiated effector memory CD45RA+ cells. This table comes from immunoSEQ multiplex PCR, and its TCRdb copy is limited to in-frame clones, with some not included. The sample lists 600,000 or so clones; roughly 95% were seen once. The sequencing input was naive CD8+ T cells sorted from blood. These TCRs come from a woman aged 25-40 years in good health.

As to this clone: Different DNA sequences within this sample yield the same CDR3. The chain carries TRBV9 and TRBJ2-7; TRBD2 is a possible D gene (5 bases). The length of the CDR3 is 14 residues. Trimming removed 0 bases at V and 4 bases at J, with 11 bases between. CDR1 SGDLS and CDR2 YYNGEE come from the germline V gene. The DNA of the CDR3 is TGTGCCAGCAGCGTAGGAGTGGGCGGGTACGAGCAGTACTTC. This encodes CASSVGVGGYEQYF.

V gene TRBV11-2 combines with J gene TRBJ2-6, with D perhaps matching TRBD1 or TRBD2 (5 bases each). Germline-derived CDR1 and CDR2 are SGHAT and FQNNGV. V was cut by 5 bases and J by 8 bases, with 22 bases left in between. There are 17 residues in the CDR3. The DNA of the CDR3 is TGTGCCAGCAGCCCAGCATTCGGGGACGCGGACCCCAACGTCCTGACTTTC. Its translation: CASSPAFGDADPNVLTF.

J is TRBJ1-4 and V is TRBV4-1; D remains ambiguous. The CDR3 spans 16 residues. Germline CDR1 is MGHRA and CDR2 is YSYEKL. Trimming took 1 base from V and 1 from J, leaving 10 bases between them. In nucleotides, the CDR3 is TGCGCCAGCAGCCAAGGGCAAGGCAGAACTAATGAAAAACTGTTTTTT. This sequence encodes CASSQGQGRTNEKLFF.

This sequence joins TRBV4-2 and TRBJ2-3; 10 bases map to TRBD2. V shed 1 base, J shed 0 bases, and the junction held 4 bases outside the gene matches. CDR1 is LGHNA and CDR2 is YNFKEQ in the germline V gene. There are 17 residues in the CDR3. The CDR3 DNA reads as TGTGCCAGCAGCCAAGTTGCAGCGGGAGGGAGCACAGATACGCAGTATTTT. Its protein is CASSQVAAGGSTDTQYF.

A single count supports this clone. The rearrangement links TRBV4-1 to TRBJ2-1, with TRBD2 matching 14 bases. From germline, CDR1 is MGHRA and CDR2 YSYEKL. The CDR3 has 17 amino acids. Trimming cost V 1 base and J 4 bases; bases outside gene matches: 3. For the CDR3, the DNA is TGCGCCAGCAGCCAAGCCGGGACTAGCGGGAGATACAATGAGCAGTTCTTC. It specifies CASSQAGTSGRYNEQFF.

The CDR3 DNA sequence: TGTGCCAGCAGGCCTACGTCGGGACAGATTTACAATGAGCAGTTCTTC. Protein product: CASRPTSGQIYNEQFF. This sequence joins TRBV2 and TRBJ2-1; 7 bases line up with TRBD1. The CDR3 is 16 residues long. Germline V gene sequence: CDR1 SNHLY, CDR2 FYNNEI. Trimming at V came to 6 bases and at J to 4 bases, leaving 12 bases not matched to a gene. The whole variable domain, filled in from reference TRBV2 and TRBJ2-1, reads EPEVTQTPSHQVTQMGQEVILRCVPISNHLYFYWYRQILGQKVEFLVSFYNNEISEKSEIFDDQFSVERPDGSNFTLKIRSTKLEDSAMYFCASRPTSGQIYNEQFFGPGTRLTVL.

This clone is a singleton in its sample. V gene TRBV11-2 combines with J gene TRBJ2-5; TRBD1 might be the D (7 bases). The J call may be faulty, since TRBJ2-7 better matches the DNA end. Germline V CDR1 and CDR2: SGHAT, FQNNGV. This CDR3 spans 15 amino acids. The CDR3 nucleotides read TGTGCCAGCAGCTTAGTAGGAGGGGGCGAGCACGAGCAGTACTTC. This encodes CASSLVGGGEHEQYF.

This clone was detected once. The rearrangement uses TRBV9 and TRBJ1-1; D is ambiguous. The V end was cut by 0 bases, the J end by 7 bases, with 13 bases between. The CDR3 runs 14 residues. Germline V gene data show CDR1 as SGDLS and CDR2 as YYNGEE. The CDR3 region is CASSVGGSNYEAFF. CDR3 bases: TGTGCCAGCAGCGTAGGGGGTTCGAACTATGAAGCTTTCTTT.

The V and J genes are TRBV7-6 and TRBJ2-2; the match to TRBD2 covers 16 bases. The ends lost 5 bases at V and 5 bases at J; junction bases unmatched: 5. The germline V gene encodes CDR1 SGHVS and CDR2 FNYEAQ. This CDR3 region has 17 residues. The CDR3 loop is CASSPGLAGGPTGELFF. CDR3 nucleotide sequence: TGTGCCAGCAGCCCGGGACTAGCGGGAGGGCCGACCGGGGAGCTGTTTTTT.

CDR3 DNA: TGTGCCAGCAGCTGGGGGGTAGGGACAGCTGGAAACACCATATATTTT. Its protein is CASSWGVGTAGNTIYF. The chain is built from TRBV13 and TRBJ1-3; 7 bases map to TRBD1. The germline gives CDR1 PRHDT, CDR2 FYEKMQ (reference sequence). The CDR3 contains 16 residues. V lost 4 bases, J lost 2 bases, and 8 bases stayed unmatched.

This clone appeared a few times. The chain recombines TRBV7-9 with TRBJ1-1; D perhaps matches TRBD1 (6 bases). Germline V CDR1 and CDR2: SEHNR, FQNEAQ (reference sequence). The CDR3 runs to 14 residues. Trimming stripped 6 bases from V and 5 bases from J, with 16 bases between. DNA of the CDR3: TGTGCCAGCAGGCCCCCACAGGGAGCTACTGAAGCTTTCTTT. It specifies CASRPPQGATEAFF.

The CDR3, as DNA: TGTGCCAGCAGCCCCTTGGGGAGGCCCAATGAGCAGTTCTTC. Protein sequence: CASSPLGRPNEQFF. The chain joins TRBV7-3 to TRBJ2-1, with D tentatively TRBD2 (6 bases). The germline V gene has CDR1 SGHTA and CDR2 FQGTGA. The CDR3 extends over 14 amino acids. Trimming took off 5 bases at V and 6 bases at J, with 14 bases between the two ends.

The chain couples TRBV7-9 to TRBJ2-7; D is undetermined. The CDR3 consists of 15 residues. CDR1 SEHNR and CDR2 FQNEAQ come from the germline V gene (reference sequence). V gave up 1 base and J gave up 2 bases, with 12 bases separating them. CDR3 amino acids: CASSLVPASAYEQYF. Here the CDR3 DNA reads TGTGCCAGCAGCTTAGTTCCAGCTTCAGCCTACGAGCAGTACTTC.

The chain uses TRBV27 and TRBJ2-2; no clear D. This CDR3 comprises 15 residues. Germline CDR1 is MNHEY and CDR2 is SMNVEV (reference sequence). The V end was cut by 0 bases, the J end by 4 bases, with 9 bases between. In nucleotides, the CDR3 is TGTGCCAGCAGTTTATCCACAGAGTTCACCGGGGAGCTGTTTTTT. Its translation is CASSLSTEFTGELFF.

The chain has TRBV4-2 and TRBJ2-1; TRBD2 matches 10 bases. In germline, CDR1 is LGHNA, CDR2 YNFKEQ. The CDR3 length is 13 residues. J lost 7 bases, V lost 10 bases, and 7 bases had no gene match. The CDR3, as DNA: TGTGCCACTCAGGGACTAGCGTATAATGAGCAGTTCTTC. It is translated as CATQGLAYNEQFF.

The chain couples TRBV9 to TRBJ2-7, with 7 positions matching TRBD2. The CDR3 contains 13 residues. V lost 3 bases, J lost 2 bases, and 2 bases stayed unmatched. CDR1 and CDR2 from the germline V gene are SGDLS and YYNGEE. CDR3: CASSAGLAYEQYF. As DNA, the CDR3 is TGTGCCAGCAGCGCCGGACTAGCCTACGAGCAGTACTTC. The complete variable domain, with remaining parts taken from reference TRBV9 and TRBJ2-7, reads DSGVTQTPKHLITATGQRVTLRCSPRSGDLSVYWYQQSLDQGLQFLIQYYNGEERAKGNILERFSAQQFPDLHSELNLSSLELGDSALYFCASSAGLAYEQYFGPGTRLTVT.

This clone has only one observation. The genes are TRBV4-2 and TRBJ1-1; D call uncertain. Deletions cut 9 bases from V and 3 bases from J, with 17 bases between. This CDR3 region has 14 residues. Germline CDR1 LGHNA, CDR2 YNFKEQ. CDR3 sequence (DNA): TGTGCCAGAATATCTTTGATTGTGGACACTGAAGCTTTCTTT. This encodes CARISLIVDTEAFF.

This chain uses TRBV11-2 with TRBJ2-7, with 7 bases that match TRBD1. V was clipped by 4 bases and J by 3 bases; unmatched bases: 6. The germline CDR1 and CDR2 sequences are SGHAT and FQNNGV. This CDR3 is 14 amino acids long. As DNA, the CDR3 is TGTGCCAGCAGCTCAACAGGGGCCCTCTACGAGCAGTACTTC. Amino acids: CASSSTGALYEQYF. Variable domain in full (rest from reference TRBV11-2 and TRBJ2-7): EAGVAQSPRYKIIEKRQSVAFWCNPISGHATLYWYQQILGQGPKLLIQFQNNGVVDDSQLPKDRFSAERLKGVDSTLKIQPAKLEDSAVYLCASSSTGALYEQYFGPGTRLTVT.